Below, one TCR beta chain is given with its context. Its antigen is not identified. The PCR ran on 60 Vbeta and 13 Jbeta primers. Data came from immunoSEQ multiplex PCR; TCRdb stores just in-frame clones and leaves some out. The repertoire has some 70,000 clones, around 78% of them found once; the top ten carry 7.8%. This record belongs to a study of cytomegalovirus exposure and HLA in healthy donors. From germline, CDR1 is SSHAT and CDR2 FNYEAQ (reference sequence). J lost 4 bases, V lost 5 bases, and 10 bases had no gene match. The CDR3 sequence is 15 residues long. General study points: Later analysis showed TCR association rates varying by HLA locus, highest for DRB1 and lowest for HLA-C. Sequencing had likely introduced a cluster of highly shared sequence variants as an artifact. Reportedly, diagnosis of cytomegalovirus status by the classifier showed high specificity and sensitivity.

The sequence was collected from a man younger than 35 in good health and CMV-seropositive. Input material: PBMCs. This chain uses TRBV7-7 with TRBJ2-5; TRBD2 matches 7 bases. Here the CDR3 reads CASSDPSGARETQYF. DNA for the CDR3: TGTGCCAGCAGCGACCCCAGCGGGGCCCGAGAGACCCAGTACTTC. The full variable domain, completed using reference TRBV7-7 and TRBJ2-5, is GAGVSQSPRYKVTKRGQDVTLRCDPISSHATLYWYQQALGQGPEFLTYFNYEAQPDKSGLPSDRFSAERPEGSISTLTIQRTEQRDSAMYRCASSDPSGARETQYFGPGTRLLVL.